The TCR beta chain under discussion was sequenced for a study of shared clonotypes between healthy human individuals. Per the original data handling: ImmunoSEQ sequences covered only the junction and lacked quality scores; filtering therefore differed. Generated by immunoSEQ multiplex PCR, the TCRdb table keeps only in-frame clones and is missing some. V and J calls and clone size come straight from that table; D and trimming were deduced from the DNA. The sample has hundreds of thousands of clones; approximately 92% are singletons. Naive CD8 cells were CD45RO-negative, positively selected for CCR7, excluding terminally differentiated effector memory CD45RA+ cells. Donors had no recently reported acute infections or vaccinations and were HIV-negative. This CDR3 spans 15 amino acids. V shed 0 bases and J shed 1 base, with 10 bases lying between them. The V gene's germline CDR1 is SGHDT and CDR2 YYEEEE.

This receptor was identified in a young man in good health. The chain couples TRBV5-6 to TRBJ2-5, with D possibly being TRBD2 (6 bases). Sequences were obtained from naive CD8+ T cells sorted from blood. CDR3 residues: CASSLGGLGQETQYF. The CDR3 nucleotides are TGTGCCAGCAGCTTGGGGGGACTGGGCCAAGAGACCCAGTACTTC.